This TCR beta chain was sequenced during a study of PD-L1 blockade in urothelial cancer (TCRdb year 2017). Regarding the research as a whole: Every patient began therapy in about 2014 and was given atezolizumab 1,200 mg intravenously every 3 weeks. About 90% of the roughly 29 patients were identified as males with urothelial cancer of bladder origin, and a prior smoking history was reported by 18 of 29 patients. Patients had an ECOG performance status of 0 or 1 and had received between 0 and 3 prior chemotherapy regimens. Blood samples were analyzed at 3 weeks after treatment start (second dose) and at 6 weeks after treatment start. Blood samples yielded a median of roughly 150,000 T cells and around 83,000 unique TCRs, with median clonality roughly 0.082. The study, an exploratory multi-omic analysis, examined somatic, immune and clinical correlates of response to PD-L1 blockade with atezolizumab in urothelial cancer. TCR sequencing covered pretreatment tumor samples and matched, serially collected peripheral blood taken before and after atezolizumab treatment. Durable clinical benefit was defined as a progression-free survival longer than 6 months, and TCR features were additionally tested against progression-free survival and overall survival. Whole exome sequencing and RNA sequencing of pretreatment tumors were performed alongside TCR sequencing in the same patients. Durable clinical benefit was achieved by nine patients but not by the remaining 20. Approximately 29 patients had pretreatment blood TCR-seq, about 25 had at least one posttreatment blood collection, and about 25 had tumor TCR-seq.

Paper-wide results and their limitations: At 3 weeks after the start of treatment, tumor-associated TCR clones in peripheral blood had expanded more in patients with durable benefit (n of about 20, p = 0.022). Improved progression-free and overall survival was found to be associated with pretreatment peripheral blood TCR clonality below the median. Because of the small sample size (n ≈ 30) and the many exploratory analyses performed, the results are intended to be regarded as hypothesis-generating.

Synthetic TCR analog templates were spiked into each PCR so that absolute template abundance could be estimated from read counts. TCRbeta CDR3 regions were amplified from genomic DNA with bias-controlled V and J gene primers using the immunoSEQ assay. Rearranged TCRbeta segments were sequenced at approximately 20X coverage. The original methods were these. Sequencing errors were corrected by clustering and CDR3s were annotated against IMGT to assign V, D and J genes. Downstream analyses used only productive TCRbeta rearrangements and left out out-of-frame or stop-codon sequences. To compute clonality, Shannon entropy was normalized by the log of the number of unique productive sequences and then subtracted from one. Fisher's exact test with Benjamini-Hochberg correction, using a cutoff of adjusted p below 0.01, was how clones that differed between time points or between blood and tumor were identified. The source is immuneACCESS, and TCRdb retained only in-frame sequences with V and J called. Part of the clones is not carried over; for the studies checked, unresolved V genes explain less than half of this, and the remainder is unexplained. Clonal size and the V and J genes are those of that table, whereas D and trimming came from the DNA. A total of around 53,000 clones appear in this sample, approximately 84% of them only once. The ten top clones hold about 5.8% of the sample.

The cohort included about 27 patients with locally advanced or metastatic urothelial carcinoma who were treated at Memorial Sloan Kettering on a trial protocol. Peripheral blood mononuclear cells were collected from each patient pretreatment and during treatment, giving between 1 and 8 total time points per patient. The Qiagen DNeasy Blood extraction kit was used to purify genomic DNA from total PBMCs and tumor samples. PBMCs were collected pretreatment and during treatment, and were isolated and stored as previously described. The junction shows trimming of 9 bases on V and 3 bases on J, and the gene matches do not reach 4 bases of it. From its cysteine to its phenylalanine, the CDR3 spans 13 amino acids. This entry keeps only the CDR3 DNA: 39 bases, framed from base 1. Per the germline V gene, ENHRY is the CDR1 and SYGVKD is the CDR2. This clone turned up a few times. Its antigen remains undetermined. The record has no base qualities; no much larger clone is one base away.

The chain links TRBV10-3 with TRBJ1-5, with 8 central nucleotides matching TRBD1. The source is a man aged 40-49 years with urothelial cancer. The sample consisted of PBMCs, taken around atezolizumab (anti-PD-L1) treatment. The DNA sequence is TGTGCCATAGGACAGGGCAACAATCAGCCCCAGCATTTT. This codes for CAIGQGNNQPQHF.